One sample yielded the 14 T cell receptor beta chains listed below, sequenced in a study of radiotherapy plus CTLA-4 blockade in lung cancer. Sequencing used immunoSEQ multiplex PCR; TCRdb keeps in-frame clones, though not all of them. The sample records tens of thousands of clones, roughly four fifths being singletons. The source was peripheral blood, collected from a patient treated with radiotherapy plus ipilimumab. Receptor source: a human donor with non-small cell lung cancer whose response to radiotherapy plus ipilimumab could not be evaluated.

The chain joins TRBV10-3 to TRBJ1-1; perhaps TRBD1 as D (5 bases). The CDR3 extends over 13 amino acids. The germline gives CDR1 ENHRY, CDR2 SYGVKD. Trimming shortened V by 11 bases and J by 3 bases, and 16 bases separated the two germline ends. The CDR3 DNA is TGTGCCGTTCGGTGGGGGGGGGACACTGAAGCTTTCTTT. It specifies CAVRWGGDTEAFF.

The V call is TRBV9, the J call TRBJ2-5, with D tentatively TRBD2 (7 bases). Germline CDR1 is SGDLS and CDR2 is YYNGEE. With 3 bases removed from V and 11 bases from J, the gap between germline ends came to 23 bases. This CDR3 spans 15 amino acids. Here the CDR3 reads CASSAGGALLGEQYF. The CDR3 nucleotides are TGTGCCAGCAGCGCTGGGGGGGCCCTTCTCGGTGAGCAGTACTTC.

V usage is TRBV28 and J usage is TRBJ1-2, with D perhaps matching TRBD1 (6 bases). The CDR3 length is 14 residues. V gave up 4 bases and J gave up 4 bases, with 13 bases separating them. Germline assignment: CDR1 MDHEN and CDR2 SYDVKM. The CDR3 DNA reads as TGTGCCAGCAGTTCTTGGGGGCGCATCTATGGCTACACCTTC. Translating gives CASSSWGRIYGYTF.

The chain is built from TRBV7-9 and TRBJ2-7; D may be TRBD1 (6 bases). The V end lost 5 bases, the J end lost 7 bases, and 18 bases lay between the germline ends. Germline values: CDR1 SEHNR, CDR2 FQNEAQ (reference sequence). CDR3 length: 14 amino acids. The DNA of the CDR3 is TGTGCCAGCAGCCCCCAGGGGCCAAAGGGGGAGCAGTACTTC. Its protein is CASSPQGPKGEQYF.

This chain uses TRBV9 with TRBJ1-4, with D maybe TRBD1 (5 bases). The germline CDR1 and CDR2 sequences are SGDLS and YYNGEE. The CDR3 covers 15 residues. Trimming left V 0 bases short and J 3 bases short, with 9 bases between. DNA for the CDR3: TGTGCCAGCAGCGTAGCTTTACAGGCTAATGAAAAACTGTTTTTT. Protein sequence: CASSVALQANEKLFF.

This clone is classed as medium-sized. The rearrangement joins TRBV7-3 to TRBJ2-3; weak D call: TRBD2 (5 bases). The CDR3 has 13 residues. The V and J ends lost 5 bases and 6 bases respectively, with 12 bases between them. CDR1 is SGHTA and CDR2 is FQGTGA in the germline V gene. This CDR3 is CASSASLGDTQYF. For the CDR3, the DNA is TGTGCCAGCAGCGCCTCACTAGGGGATACGCAGTATTTT.

The V and J genes are TRBV18 and TRBJ2-2; 9 nucleotides agree with TRBD1. The CDR3 runs to 15 residues. Trimming cost V 3 bases and J 1 base; bases outside gene matches: 0. In germline, CDR1 is KGHSH, CDR2 LQKENI. The CDR3 sequence: CASSPTGGNTGELFF. DNA for the CDR3: TGTGCCAGCTCACCGACAGGGGGGAACACCGGGGAGCTGTTTTTT.

This chain joins TRBV19 and TRBJ1-1; no clear D. V was shortened by 3 bases and J by 4 bases, with 9 bases between the two germline ends. Germline V gene lookup returns CDR1 LNHDA and CDR2 SQIVND (reference sequence). The length of the CDR3 is 13 residues. The CDR3 DNA reads as TGTGCCAGTAGTATGACTGCCAGCACTGAAGCTTTCTTT. The encoded protein is CASSMTASTEAFF.

The gene calls are TRBV9 and TRBJ2-5; 7 bases align to TRBD2. The CDR3 extends over 15 amino acids. Germline CDR1 reads SGDLS; CDR2 reads YYNGEE. With 0 bases clipped from V and 3 bases from J, the junction kept 5 bases outside the gene matches. The CDR3 is CASSVAWGGKETQYF. In nucleotides, the CDR3 is TGTGCCAGCAGCGTAGCTTGGGGGGGAAAAGAGACCCAGTACTTC.

This chain joins TRBV28 and TRBJ1-3, with 10 bases lining up with TRBD1. This CDR3 spans 15 amino acids. The trim removed 6 bases at V and 3 bases at J, leaving 5 bases unmatched. The germline V gene has CDR1 MDHEN and CDR2 SYDVKM. CDR3 sequence (DNA): TGTGCCAGCAGGCCACGGGACAGGGGTGGAAACACCATATATTTT. Its protein product is CASRPRDRGGNTIYF.

This chain connects TRBV15 to TRBJ2-1; TRBD2 might be the D (5 bases). CDR3 length: 13 amino acids. V gave up 6 bases and J gave up 8 bases, with 14 bases separating them. Germline-derived CDR1 and CDR2 are LNHNV and YYDKDF (reference sequence). CDR3 in amino acids: CATSFRGSDEQFF. CDR3 nucleotides: TGTGCCACCAGTTTTCGTGGGAGTGATGAGCAGTTCTTC. The entire variable domain, with the rest obtained from reference TRBV15 and TRBJ2-1, is as follows: DAMVIQNPRYQVTQFGKPVTLSCSQTLNHNVMYWYQQKSSQAPKLLFHYYDKDFNNEADTPDNFQSRRPNTSFCFLDIRSPGLGDTAMYLCATSFRGSDEQFFGPGTRLTVL.

V is TRBV29-1 and J is TRBJ2-5, with D hard to call. Gene TRBJ2-7 matches the end of the DNA better, so the J call may be wrong. The CDR3 consists of 12 residues. Germline V gene lookup returns CDR1 SQVTM and CDR2 ANQGSEA. The CDR3 region is CSVEDNGSEQYF. In DNA form, the CDR3 reads TGCAGCGTTGAAGATAACGGAAGCGAGCAGTACTTC.

The CDR3 region is CAWSTRQGTFF. CDR3 sequence (DNA): TGTGCCTGGAGTACTAGACAGGGAACTTTCTTT. The rearrangement joins TRBV30 to TRBJ1-1, with 7 bases matching TRBD1. This CDR3 spans 11 amino acids. After removal of 2 bases from V and 12 bases from J, the junction contained 6 bases not matched to a gene. In germline, CDR1 is GTSNPN, CDR2 SVGIG (reference sequence).

The genes are TRBV28 and TRBJ1-1, with 7 bases matching TRBD1. The CDR3 consists of 21 residues. Germline lookup yields CDR1 MDHEN and CDR2 SYDVKM. V shed 1 base, J shed 1 base, and the junction held 21 bases outside the gene matches. The CDR3 nucleotides read TGTGCCAGCAGTTTATATTACTCCCCCCTACACGGACAGGAAAAGAACACTGAAGCTTTCTTT. Residues: CASSLYYSPLHGQEKNTEAFF. Full variable domain (remainder filled in from reference TRBV28 and TRBJ1-1): DVKVTQSSRYLVKRTGEKVFLECVQDMDHENMFWYRQDPGLGLRLIYFSYDVKMKEKGDIPEGYSVSREKKERFSLILESASTNQTSMYLCASSLYYSPLHGQEKNTEAFFGQGTRLTVV.